This T cell receptor (beta chain) was sequenced during a study of CD4 T cells in relation to SARS-CoV-2 and coronaviruses. Turning to the study itself: No peptide or an HIV-1 Nef peptide pool served as negative control. The restricting HLA molecule for shared crossreactive spike epitopes was mapped.

Details on this clone: Its antigen is still unknown.

Broader study findings: Each donor contributed either pre-pandemic or post-infection samples, not both.

Before the COVID-19 pandemic, during about 2011-2019, CD4+ T cells were taken from unexposed donors. CD4+ T cells were isolated from the cells after more than nine days of culture. Sequencing used immunoSEQ multiplex PCR; TCRdb keeps in-frame clones, though not all of them. The sample records around 15,000 clones, around four fifths being singletons. V dropped 0 bases and J dropped 6 bases, with 15 bases sitting between them. The CDR3 totals 15 residues. Per germline, CDR1 LNHDA and CDR2 SQIVND (reference sequence). The sample consisted of CD4+ T cells from PBMCs, cultured in vitro. The chain recombines TRBV19 with TRBJ2-7; maybe TRBD1 (5 bases). The TCR originated in a human donor in good health. The CDR3 coding sequence is TGTGCCAGTAGTATAGATTGGGGCAGGGCCGGCGAGCAGTACTTC. This gives the protein CASSIDWGRAGEQYF. Variable domain in full (rest from reference TRBV19 and TRBJ2-7): DGGITQSPKYLFRKEGQNVTLSCEQNLNHDAMYWYRQDPGQGLRLIYYSQIVNDFQKGDIAEGYSVSREKKESFPLTVTSAQKNPTAFYLCASSIDWGRAGEQYFGPGTRLTVT.